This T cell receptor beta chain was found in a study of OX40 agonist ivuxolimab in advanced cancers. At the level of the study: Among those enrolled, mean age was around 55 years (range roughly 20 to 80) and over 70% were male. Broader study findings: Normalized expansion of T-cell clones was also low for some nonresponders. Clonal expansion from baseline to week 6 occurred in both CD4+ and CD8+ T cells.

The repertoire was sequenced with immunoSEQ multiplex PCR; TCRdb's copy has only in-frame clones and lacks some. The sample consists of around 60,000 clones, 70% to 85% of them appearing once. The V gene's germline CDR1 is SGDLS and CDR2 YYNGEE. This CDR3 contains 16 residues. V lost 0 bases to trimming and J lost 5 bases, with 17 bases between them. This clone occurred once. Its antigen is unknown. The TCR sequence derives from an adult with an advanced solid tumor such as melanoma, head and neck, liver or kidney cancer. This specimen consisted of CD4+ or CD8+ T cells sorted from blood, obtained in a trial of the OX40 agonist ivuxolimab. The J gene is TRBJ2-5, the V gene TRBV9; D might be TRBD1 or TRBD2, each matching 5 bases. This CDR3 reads CASSVDFWGSAETQYF. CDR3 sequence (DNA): TGTGCCAGCAGCGTAGATTTCTGGGGGTCTGCGGAGACCCAGTACTTC.